This TCR beta chain derives from a study of T cells after yellow fever vaccination. TCRdb recomputed calls from the 5' RACE reads with MiXCR, one row per CDR3 protein. The sample lists just under 600,000 distinct CDR3 sequences, roughly 12% occurring once. Sequencing was performed on PBMCs, taken on the day of the yellow fever booster vaccination. The sequence was collected from a man aged 25-40 years who received the YFV17D yellow fever vaccine.

The CDR3 loop is CASSPGVGTQYF. CDR3 in DNA: TGTGCCAGCAGCCCTGGGGTGGGGACCCAGTACTTC. J is TRBJ2-5 and V is TRBV7-2; no reliable D call. The V gene's germline CDR1 is SGHTA and CDR2 FQGNSA. Deletions cut 5 bases from V and 7 bases from J, with 11 bases between. The CDR3 length is 12 residues.